The 21 T cell receptor beta chains reported below all come from one sample, sequenced in a study of blood T cells in healthy people across ages. A second PCR of about 7 to 11 cycles used a sample-barcoded 5' primer and a J-beta primer mix. TCRdb reanalysed the 5' RACE reads using MiXCR and keeps one entry per CDR3 protein. The sample gives some 940,000 distinct CDR3 sequences, around 29% of which show up once; more than 8.5% is in the top ten. The data also belong to a second study, concerning T cells of mothers and their children.

The sequencing input was blood. The receptors were gathered from a woman in her forties in good health.

Details on this clonotype: A much larger clone is a single base away; this may be a read error. This rearrangement joins TRBV5-8 to TRBJ2-5; 8 bases agree with TRBD2. Germline V CDR1 and CDR2: SGHTS, YDEGEE. V gave up 4 bases and J gave up 11 bases; unmatched junction bases: 16. The CDR3 length is 15 residues. CDR3: CASSPTAGDYNEQYF. The DNA for the CDR3 is TGTGCCAGCAGCCCAACAGCGGGAGACTACAATGAGCAGTACTTC.

Turning to this clonotype: Possible read error: a much larger clone is one base away. The rearrangement uses TRBV29-1 and TRBJ2-3, with TRBD2 identical over 14 bases. The CDR3 length is 17 residues. Germline assignment: CDR1 SQVTM and CDR2 ANQGSEA. The DNA of the CDR3 is TGCAGCGTTGCCGGACTAGCGGGGGGCTTCGGGACAGATCCGCAGTATTTT. It codes for CSVAGLAGGFGTDPQYF.

The sample holds a few counts of this clonotype. J is TRBJ2-1 and V is TRBV20-1, with D unresolved. V gave up 3 bases and J gave up 7 bases, with 4 bases separating them. Germline V gives CDR1 DFQATT, CDR2 SNEGSKA (reference sequence). The CDR3 length is 10 residues. This CDR3 is CSASMNEQFF. The CDR3 DNA follows: TGCAGTGCTAGCATGAATGAGCAGTTCTTC.

The J gene is TRBJ2-3, the V gene TRBV28, with D perhaps TRBD1 (5 bases). This CDR3 region has 17 residues. V was pared by 3 bases and J by 0 bases, with 16 bases between. The germline CDR1 and CDR2 sequences are MDHEN and SYDVKM. The CDR3 coding sequence is TGTGCCAGCAGTTTCCCCGCGACAGCTCTAAGCACAGATACGCAGTATTTT. Residues: CASSFPATALSTDTQYF. Variable domain in full (rest from reference TRBV28 and TRBJ2-3): DVKVTQSSRYLVKRTGEKVFLECVQDMDHENMFWYRQDPGLGLRLIYFSYDVKMKEKGDIPEGYSVSREKKERFSLILESASTNQTSMYLCASSFPATALSTDTQYFGPGTRLTVL.

In this sample, this clonotype turned up many times. The chain employs TRBV29-1 and TRBJ2-1; no clear D gene. Trimming took 3 bases from V and 12 from J, leaving 15 bases between them. The CDR3 extends over 12 amino acids. Per the germline V gene, CDR1 is SQVTM and CDR2 is ANQGSEA. The CDR3 nucleotides are TGCAGCGTTGAGTCGGTTGAGCATGGGCAGTTCTTC. This sequence encodes CSVESVEHGQFF.

This clonotype has a count of ten or more. The germline gene is not matched at one end of the junction; a read error may be the cause. This chain links TRBV28 with TRBJ2-3, with D perhaps TRBD2 (6 bases). This CDR3 contains 14 residues. The germline V gene has CDR1 MDHEN and CDR2 SYDVKM. The CDR3 is CASSFSSGTDTQYF. The CDR3 DNA sequence: TGTGCCAGCAGTTTCAGTAGCGGCACCGATACGCAGTATTTT.

A few counts support this clonotype. The gene calls are TRBV7-9 and TRBJ2-5, with D possibly being TRBD2 (7 bases). V lost 3 bases and J lost 0, with 17 bases in between. The CDR3 sequence is 17 residues long. The V gene's germline CDR1 is SEHNR and CDR2 FQNEAQ (reference sequence). CDR3 region: CASSFGGPAGYQETQYF. The CDR3 DNA sequence: TGTGCCAGCAGCTTCGGGGGGCCGGCGGGTTACCAAGAGACCCAGTACTTC. Combining the CDR3 with reference TRBV7-9 and TRBJ2-5 gives the whole variable domain DTGVSQNPRHKITKRGQNVTFRCDPISEHNRLYWYRQTLGQGPEFLTYFQNEAQLEKSRLLSDRFSAERPKGSFSTLEIQRTEQGDSAMYLCASSFGGPAGYQETQYFGPGTRLLVL.

Only a few counts were recorded for this clonotype. The chain recombines TRBV9 with TRBJ2-6, with D possibly TRBD2 on 6 matching bases. The V and J ends lost 6 bases and 7 bases respectively, with 11 bases between them. CDR3 length equals 13 residues. CDR1 SGDLS and CDR2 YYNGEE come from the germline V gene. CDR3 in DNA: TGTGCCAGCATCCCCGGGGGAGCCAACGTCCTGACTTTC. Residues: CASIPGGANVLTF. Complete variable domain (other parts from reference TRBV9 and TRBJ2-6): DSGVTQTPKHLITATGQRVTLRCSPRSGDLSVYWYQQSLDQGLQFLIQYYNGEERAKGNILERFSAQQFPDLHSELNLSSLELGDSALYFCASIPGGANVLTFGAGSRLTVL.

The chain couples TRBV7-2 to TRBJ2-7; 11 nucleotides line up with TRBD1. Trimming at V came to 0 bases and at J to 4 bases, leaving 5 bases not matched to a gene. The length of the CDR3 is 16 residues. The germline V gene has CDR1 SGHTA and CDR2 FQGNSA. CDR3 DNA sequence: TGTGCCAGCAGCTTAGCCTGGACAGGGGGCCGGTACGAGCAGTACTTC. Translated: CASSLAWTGGRYEQYF.

V is TRBV29-1 and J is TRBJ1-3; D gene ambiguous. Trimming took off 1 base at V and 0 bases at J, with 13 bases between the two ends. The CDR3 is made up of 16 amino acids. CDR1 SQVTM and CDR2 ANQGSEA come from the germline V gene. The CDR3, as DNA: TGCAGCGTTGAAGGGCAGGACTTCAACTCTGGAAACACCATATATTTT. Translation gives CSVEGQDFNSGNTIYF.

This clonotype was detected a few times. J is TRBJ2-1 and V is TRBV28; tentatively, D is TRBD1 or TRBD2 (7 bases each). The CDR3 has 16 amino acids. Germline values: CDR1 MDHEN, CDR2 SYDVKM. The V and J ends lost 4 bases and 3 bases respectively, with 16 bases between them. The CDR3 region is CASSSPRGGNYNEQFF. CDR3 nucleotide sequence: TGTGCCAGCAGTTCCCCCAGGGGGGGGAACTACAATGAGCAGTTCTTC. Together with reference TRBV28 and TRBJ2-1, the CDR3 gives the full variable domain: DVKVTQSSRYLVKRTGEKVFLECVQDMDHENMFWYRQDPGLGLRLIYFSYDVKMKEKGDIPEGYSVSREKKERFSLILESASTNQTSMYLCASSSPRGGNYNEQFFGPGTRLTVL.

In this sample, this clonotype turned up a few times. The chain joins TRBV2 to TRBJ1-6, with no clear D. Trimming removed 6 bases at V and 5 bases at J, with 26 bases between. In germline, CDR1 is SNHLY, CDR2 FYNNEI. The CDR3 runs 19 residues. The CDR3 reads CASSPKAGIILLNNSPLHF. The CDR3 DNA sequence: TGTGCCAGCAGCCCCAAAGCCGGGATCATCCTGTTGAATAATTCACCCCTCCACTTT.

Turning to this clonotype: The junction and the germline gene differ at one end; a read error may be behind it. The rearrangement uses TRBV6-4 and TRBJ2-6; possibly TRBD2 for D (6 bases). Germline V gene data show CDR1 as MRHNA and CDR2 as SNTAGT. This CDR3 has 13 residues. CDR3 sequence (DNA): TGTGCCAGCAGTGACGGGGAGGCCAACGTCCGGACTTTC. This encodes CASSDGEANVRTF.

This clonotype was detected ten times or more. This chain connects TRBV4-1 to TRBJ2-7, with D tentatively TRBD1 (6 bases). Germline CDR1 is MGHRA and CDR2 is YSYEKL. V lost 0 bases to trimming and J lost 3 bases, with 9 bases between them. The CDR3 is 14 amino acids. The CDR3 sequence: CASSQDRQVYEQYF. Written as DNA, the CDR3 is TGCGCCAGCAGCCAAGACCGACAGGTCTACGAGCAGTACTTC.

The chain links TRBV30 to TRBJ1-2; D possibly corresponds to TRBD1 (5 bases). Trimming shortened V by 4 bases and J by 8 bases, and 17 bases separated the two germline ends. This CDR3 is built from 13 residues. Germline assignment: CDR1 GTSNPN and CDR2 SVGIG (reference sequence). The CDR3 reads CAWTGQGTRGYTF. The CDR3 DNA follows: TGTGCCTGGACCGGGCAGGGTACACGCGGCTACACCTTC.

The V call is TRBV20-1, the J call TRBJ2-3; D uncertain. The CDR3 is 12 amino acids. Between the trimmed V and J ends, which lost 3 bases and 6 bases, there was a span of 10 bases. Looked up from germline, CDR1 is DFQATT and CDR2 is SNEGSKA (reference sequence). CDR3: CSASDTDDTQYF. The CDR3 DNA reads TGCAGTGCTAGCGACACGGATGATACGCAGTATTTT.

This rearrangement joins TRBV28 to TRBJ2-7; D is possibly TRBD2 (5 bases). V lost 6 bases and J lost 2, with 14 bases in between. Germline CDR1 and CDR2: MDHEN and SYDVKM. The CDR3 contains 14 residues. The CDR3 sequence is CASRNSGTTYEQYF. Here the CDR3 DNA reads TGTGCCAGCAGAAATTCGGGAACCACCTACGAGCAGTACTTC.

This clonotype has a count of ten or more. The gene calls are TRBV2 and TRBJ2-7; D not certain. The ends were cut back, 6 bases at V and 0 bases at J, with 27 bases in the middle. The CDR3 has 19 residues. The germline V gene has CDR1 SNHLY and CDR2 FYNNEI. CDR3 coding DNA: TGTGCCAGCAGGGAAACCTACCTGTCCGGCTCCTCGAGCTCCTACGAGCAGTACTTC. It encodes CASRETYLSGSSSSYEQYF.

There are a few counts of this clonotype. A read error is possible here, since a much larger clone lies one base away. The rearrangement links TRBV6-5 to TRBJ2-5; D ambiguous. The assigned J gene may be wrong: the sequence end matches TRBJ2-7 better. Germline V gene sequence: CDR1 MNHEY, CDR2 SVGAGI. The CDR3 sequence is 13 residues long. This chain's CDR3 is CVSSYSNFYEQYF. The CDR3 DNA reads as TGTGTCAGCAGTTACTCGAATTTCTACGAGCAGTACTTC.

This sequence joins TRBV5-5 and TRBJ1-2, with D unresolved. V was pared by 0 bases and J by 0 bases, with 12 bases between. The germline CDR1 and CDR2 sequences are SGHKS and YYEKEE (reference sequence). This CDR3 has 16 residues. The CDR3 region is CASSLAPLIANYGYTF. CDR3 DNA: TGTGCCAGCAGCTTGGCTCCGCTTATAGCTAACTATGGCTACACCTTC.

This clonotype was counted at least ten times. V usage is TRBV12-3 or TRBV12-4 and J usage is TRBJ2-7, with 8 bases aligning to TRBD1. Losses at the gene ends were 3 bases for V and 3 bases for J; bases not matched to a gene: 10. The CDR3 contains 16 residues. The CDR3 reads CASSFPPKTGGYEQYF. The CDR3 nucleotides are TGTGCCAGCAGTTTTCCGCCAAAAACAGGGGGCTACGAGCAGTACTTC.